The source of this T cell receptor (beta chain) is a study of regulatory T cells in long-lasting Graves disease. This clonotype was seen many times. Antigen unknown. Regarding time point: persistent/refractory GD, antithyroid drugs over 5 years with positive TRAb. Extracted RNA from PBMCs served as the source of the TCR library. Study-level findings and limits: Accuracy might have suffered from few samples. Rather than thyroid tissue, only peripheral blood underwent study.

The CDR3 consists of 17 residues. V lost 1 base and J lost 2; bases outside the gene matches: 9. Germline-derived CDR1 and CDR2 are ENHRY and SYGVKD. Arm-PCR with iRepertoire HTBI primers amplified the CDR3 regions for these TCR beta libraries. MiXCR, run by TCRdb on the multiplex PCR reads, gives a single entry per CDR3 protein. The profile shows about 340,000 distinct CDR3 sequences, roughly a fifth of them singletons. This TCR derives from a female donor with Graves disease. The source material was peripheral blood mononuclear cells (PBMCs), sampled when the disease was refractory, from a patient treated with antithyroid drugs. The chain links TRBV10-3 to TRBJ2-7; TRBD1 aligns across 9 bases. CDR3 amino acids: CAISEFERTGVAYEQYF. The CDR3 region has the DNA TGTGCCATCAGTGAGTTTGAAAGGACAGGGGTTGCCTACGAGCAGTACTTC.